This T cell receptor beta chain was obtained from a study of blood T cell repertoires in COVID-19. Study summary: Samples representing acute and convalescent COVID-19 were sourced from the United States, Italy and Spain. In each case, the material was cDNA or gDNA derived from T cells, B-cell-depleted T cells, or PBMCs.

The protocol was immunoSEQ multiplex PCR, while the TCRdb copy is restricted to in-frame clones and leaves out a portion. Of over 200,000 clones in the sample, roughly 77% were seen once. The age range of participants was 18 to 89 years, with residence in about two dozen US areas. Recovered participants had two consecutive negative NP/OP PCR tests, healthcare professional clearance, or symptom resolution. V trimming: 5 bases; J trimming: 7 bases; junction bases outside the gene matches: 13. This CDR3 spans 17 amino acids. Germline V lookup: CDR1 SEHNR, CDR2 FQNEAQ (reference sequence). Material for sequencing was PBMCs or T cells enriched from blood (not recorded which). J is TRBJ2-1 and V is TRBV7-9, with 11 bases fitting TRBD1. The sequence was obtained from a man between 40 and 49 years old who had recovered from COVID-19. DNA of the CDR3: TGTGCCAGCAGCCATACTGTAAGTGGACAGGGGGCTAATGAGCAGTTCTTC. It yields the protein CASSHTVSGQGANEQFF.